This TCR beta chain was profiled in a study of T cells after yellow fever vaccination. The wider study: Each low-cell-number fraction was prepared by means of SMART-Seq v4 Ultra Low Input. Broader study findings: It was the secondary response that reached its peak faster, day 5 versus 15, but it was weaker. Only a minor proportion of clonotypes was detected across both CD4 and CD8 compartments.

The CDR3 has 15 amino acids. V lost 2 bases and J 10 bases, leaving 20 bases between the germline ends. The germline V gene encodes CDR1 MNHEY and CDR2 SVGEGT. TCRdb called the 5' RACE reads again in MiXCR, with one record for every CDR3 protein. Among a few hundred thousand distinct CDR3 sequences listed, approximately 8% were seen once. This clonotype was picked up a small number of times. Its antigen is currently unknown. The sequencing here drew on CD4+ T cells sorted from PBMCs, taken 5 days after the yellow fever booster vaccination. The chain has TRBV6-2 or TRBV6-3 and TRBJ1-1; tentative D call: TRBD1 (5 bases). This TCR was recovered from a man aged 18 to 30 who received the YFV17D yellow fever vaccine. CDR3 amino acids: CASSYAGRARQGAFF. Written as DNA, the CDR3 is TGTGCCAGCAGTTACGCCGGCAGGGCCCGCCAAGGAGCTTTCTTT.